This T cell receptor (beta chain) was sequenced for a study of Ad26.COV2.S vaccination and SARS-CoV-2 variants. Findings and caveats of the study: After vaccination, reports described spike-specific CD8+ and CD4+ T cell responses as showing substantial breadth. Ad26.COV2.S recipients had broader spike-specific TCRs (P = 0.0014).

The assay was immunoSEQ multiplex PCR, and TCRdb's table has in-frame clones only and misses some. The table shows around 320,000 clones, with 86% occurring only once. With regard to this clone: Its cognate antigen is unknown.

Treatment meaning: around 19 received Ad26.COV2.S at low or high dose, single or two shots; about 5 received placebo; per-sample allocation not given. Specimen acquisition occurred on day 63 following the initial vaccine or placebo injection. The clonotype originates from a person aged 18-60 years who received the Ad26.COV2.S COVID-19 vaccine or a placebo. Specimen: peripheral blood, collected in a trial of Ad26.COV2.S vaccine versus placebo.

The CDR3 loop reads CASSRATTTNEKLFF. The CDR3 bases are TGTGCCAGCAGCCGAGCGACGACAACTAATGAAAAACTGTTTTTT. This chain links TRBV6-5 with TRBJ1-4, with unresolved D. Germline-derived CDR1 and CDR2 are MNHEY and SVGAGI. The V and J ends lost 6 bases and 0 bases respectively, with 11 bases between them. The CDR3 extends over 15 amino acids.